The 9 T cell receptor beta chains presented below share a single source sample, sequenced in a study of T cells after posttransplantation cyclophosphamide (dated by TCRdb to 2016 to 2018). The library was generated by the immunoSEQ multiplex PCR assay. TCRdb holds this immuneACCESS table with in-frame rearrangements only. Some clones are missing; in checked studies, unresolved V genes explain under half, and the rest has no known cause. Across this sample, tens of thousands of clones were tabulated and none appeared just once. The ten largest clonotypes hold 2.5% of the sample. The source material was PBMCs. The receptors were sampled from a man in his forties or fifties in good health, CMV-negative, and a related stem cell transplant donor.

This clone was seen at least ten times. CDR3 region: CASSPGTSGYEQYF. For the CDR3, the DNA is TGTGCCAGTAGCCCGGGGACTAGCGGCTACGAGCAGTACTTC. The chain is built from TRBV19 and TRBJ2-7; 11 positions match TRBD2. There are 14 residues in the CDR3. Losses at the gene ends were 6 bases for V and 3 bases for J; bases not matched to a gene: 4. Germline loops: CDR1 LNHDA, CDR2 SQIVND (reference sequence). The full variable domain, its missing parts supplied by reference TRBV19 and TRBJ2-7, is DGGITQSPKYLFRKEGQNVTLSCEQNLNHDAMYWYRQDPGQGLRLIYYSQIVNDFQKGDIAEGYSVSREKKESFPLTVTSAQKNPTAFYLCASSPGTSGYEQYFGPGTRLTVT.

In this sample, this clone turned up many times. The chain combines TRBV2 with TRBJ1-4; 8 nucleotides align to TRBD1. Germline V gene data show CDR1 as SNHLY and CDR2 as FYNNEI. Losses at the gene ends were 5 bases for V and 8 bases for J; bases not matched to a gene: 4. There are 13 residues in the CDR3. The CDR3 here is CASSRTGREKLFF. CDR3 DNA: TGTGCCAGCAGTAGGACAGGGAGGGAAAAACTGTTTTTT.

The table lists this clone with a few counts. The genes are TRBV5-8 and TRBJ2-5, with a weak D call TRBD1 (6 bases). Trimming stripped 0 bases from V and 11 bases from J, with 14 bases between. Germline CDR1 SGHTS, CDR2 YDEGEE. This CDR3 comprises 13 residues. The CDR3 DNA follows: TGTGCCAGCAGCTTGGTGTTTGGGGGCCAGCAGTACTTC. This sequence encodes CASSLVFGGQQYF.

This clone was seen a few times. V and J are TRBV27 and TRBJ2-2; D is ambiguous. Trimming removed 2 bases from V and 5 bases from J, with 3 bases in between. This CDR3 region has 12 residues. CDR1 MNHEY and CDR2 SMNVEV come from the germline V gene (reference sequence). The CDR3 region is CASSLPTGELFF. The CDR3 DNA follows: TGTGCCAGCAGTTTACCAACCGGGGAGCTGTTTTTT.

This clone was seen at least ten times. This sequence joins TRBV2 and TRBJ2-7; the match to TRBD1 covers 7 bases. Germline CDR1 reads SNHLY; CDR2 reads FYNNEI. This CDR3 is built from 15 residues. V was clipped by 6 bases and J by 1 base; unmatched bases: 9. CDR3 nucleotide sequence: TGTGCCAGCAGCCCCGACAGGGACCCTTCCTACGAGCAGTACTTC. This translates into CASSPDRDPSYEQYF.

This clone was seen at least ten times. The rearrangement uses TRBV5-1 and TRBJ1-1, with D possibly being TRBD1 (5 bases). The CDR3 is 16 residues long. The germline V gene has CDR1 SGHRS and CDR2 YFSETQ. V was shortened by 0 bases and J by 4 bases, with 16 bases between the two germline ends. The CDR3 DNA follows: TGCGCCAGCAGCTTGGAATGGAGGGGAGTAGGCACTGAAGCTTTCTTT. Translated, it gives CASSLEWRGVGTEAFF. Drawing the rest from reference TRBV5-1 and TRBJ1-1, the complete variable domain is KAGVTQTPRYLIKTRGQQVTLSCSPISGHRSVSWYQQTPGQGLQFLFEYFSETQRNKGNFPGRFSGRQFSNSRSEMNVSTLELGDSALYLCASSLEWRGVGTEAFFGQGTRLTVV.

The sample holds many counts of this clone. The CDR3, as DNA: TGTGCCAGCAGCTTAAGGGGCTATGGCTACACCTTC. This codes for CASSLRGYGYTF. This rearrangement joins TRBV7-9 to TRBJ1-2; tentative D call: TRBD1 (5 bases). This CDR3 region has 12 residues. Trimming pared 2 bases from V and 4 bases from J, leaving 5 bases between. The V gene's germline CDR1 is SEHNR and CDR2 FQNEAQ (reference sequence).

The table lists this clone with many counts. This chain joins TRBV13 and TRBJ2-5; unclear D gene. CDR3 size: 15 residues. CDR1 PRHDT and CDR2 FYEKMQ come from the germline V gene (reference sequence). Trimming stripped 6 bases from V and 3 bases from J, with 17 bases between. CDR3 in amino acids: CASRSQRALEETQYF. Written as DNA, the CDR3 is TGTGCCAGCAGATCTCAACGAGCGTTAGAAGAGACCCAGTACTTC.

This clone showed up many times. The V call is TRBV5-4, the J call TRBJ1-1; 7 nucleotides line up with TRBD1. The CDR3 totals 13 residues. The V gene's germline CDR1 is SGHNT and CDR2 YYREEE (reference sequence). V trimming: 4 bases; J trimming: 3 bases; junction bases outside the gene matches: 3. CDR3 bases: TGTGCCAGCAGCCCCACAGGGGACACTGAAGCTTTCTTT. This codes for CASSPTGDTEAFF.